The source of this T cell receptor beta chain is a study of blood T cell repertoires in COVID-19. Authors' analysis steps: Using reference gene primer amplification, nucleated cell counts were estimated. The assay was immunoSEQ multiplex PCR, and TCRdb's table has in-frame clones only and misses some. From that table come the V and J calls and clone size; the DNA was used to work out D and trimming. Of 90,000 to 120,000 clones in the sample, 88% were seen once. Germline V CDR1 and CDR2: MDHEN, SYDVKM. V gave up 6 bases and J gave up 3 bases, with 11 bases separating them. This CDR3 is built from 13 residues. This clone was seen more than once but under ten times.

Sequenced: peripheral blood. This chain joins TRBV28 and TRBJ1-2, with D hard to call. The receptor was derived from a man aged 50 or older with active or convalescent COVID-19. In nucleotides, the CDR3 is TGTGCCAGCAGCCCCGGAGTGGACTATGGCTACACCTTC. Translated, it gives CASSPGVDYGYTF.